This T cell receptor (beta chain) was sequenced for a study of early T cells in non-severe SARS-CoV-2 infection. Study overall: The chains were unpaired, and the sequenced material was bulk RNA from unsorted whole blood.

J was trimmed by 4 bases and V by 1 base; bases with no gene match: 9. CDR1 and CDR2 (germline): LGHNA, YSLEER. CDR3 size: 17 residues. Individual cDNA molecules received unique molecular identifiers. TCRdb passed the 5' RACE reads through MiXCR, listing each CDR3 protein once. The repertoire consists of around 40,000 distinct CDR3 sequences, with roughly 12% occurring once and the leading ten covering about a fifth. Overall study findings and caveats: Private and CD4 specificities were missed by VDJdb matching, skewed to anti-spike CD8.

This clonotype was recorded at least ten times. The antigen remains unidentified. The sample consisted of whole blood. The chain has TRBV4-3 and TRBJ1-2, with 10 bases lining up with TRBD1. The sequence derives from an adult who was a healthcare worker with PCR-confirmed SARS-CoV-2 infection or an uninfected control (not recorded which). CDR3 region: CASSQAGTGAIAYGYTF. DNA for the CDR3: TGCGCCAGCAGCCAAGCCGGGACAGGGGCGATAGCCTATGGCTACACCTTC.